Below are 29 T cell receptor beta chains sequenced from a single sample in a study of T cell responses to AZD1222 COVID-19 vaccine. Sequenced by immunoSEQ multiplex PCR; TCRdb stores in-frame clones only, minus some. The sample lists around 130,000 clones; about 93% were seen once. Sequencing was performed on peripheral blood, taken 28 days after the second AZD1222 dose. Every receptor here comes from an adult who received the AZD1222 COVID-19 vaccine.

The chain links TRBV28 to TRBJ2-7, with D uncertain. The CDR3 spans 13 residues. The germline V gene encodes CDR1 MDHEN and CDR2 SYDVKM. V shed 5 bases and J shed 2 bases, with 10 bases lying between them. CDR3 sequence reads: CASSTRLTYEQYF. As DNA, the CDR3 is TGTGCCAGCAGTACCCGACTGACCTACGAGCAGTACTTC.

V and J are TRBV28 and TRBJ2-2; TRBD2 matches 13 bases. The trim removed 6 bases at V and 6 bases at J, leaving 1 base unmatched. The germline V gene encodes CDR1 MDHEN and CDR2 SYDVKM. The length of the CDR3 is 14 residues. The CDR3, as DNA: TGTGCCAGCAGGGGGACTAGCGGGGCCGGGGAGCTGTTTTTT. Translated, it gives CASRGTSGAGELFF.

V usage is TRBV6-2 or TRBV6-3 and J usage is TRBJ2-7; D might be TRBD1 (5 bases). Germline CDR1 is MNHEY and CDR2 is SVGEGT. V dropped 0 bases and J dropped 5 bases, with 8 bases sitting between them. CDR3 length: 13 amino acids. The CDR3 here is CASSYSPGNEQYF. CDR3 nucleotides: TGTGCCAGCAGTTACTCCCCAGGGAACGAGCAGTACTTC.

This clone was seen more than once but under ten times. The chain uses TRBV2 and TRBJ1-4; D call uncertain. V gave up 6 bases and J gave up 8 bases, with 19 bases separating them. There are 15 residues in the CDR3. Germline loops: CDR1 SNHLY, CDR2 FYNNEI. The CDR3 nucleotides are TGTGCCAGCAGGGGAACCAAGGTAGCTCAAGAAAAACTGTTTTTT. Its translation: CASRGTKVAQEKLFF.

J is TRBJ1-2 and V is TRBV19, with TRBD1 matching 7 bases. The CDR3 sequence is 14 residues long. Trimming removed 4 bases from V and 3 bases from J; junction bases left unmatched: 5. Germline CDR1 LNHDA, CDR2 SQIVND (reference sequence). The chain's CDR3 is CASSTRDSHYGYTF. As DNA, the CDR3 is TGTGCCAGTAGTACCCGGGACAGCCACTATGGCTACACCTTC.

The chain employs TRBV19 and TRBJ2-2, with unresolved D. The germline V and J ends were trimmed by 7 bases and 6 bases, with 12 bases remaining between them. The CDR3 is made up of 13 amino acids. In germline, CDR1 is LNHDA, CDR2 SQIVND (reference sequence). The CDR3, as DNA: TGTGCCAGTACCGCTAGTGGGGCCGGGGAGCTGTTTTTT. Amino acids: CASTASGAGELFF.

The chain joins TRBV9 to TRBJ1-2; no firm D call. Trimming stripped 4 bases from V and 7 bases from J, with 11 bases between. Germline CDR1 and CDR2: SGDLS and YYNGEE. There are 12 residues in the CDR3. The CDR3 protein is CASSLGSVGYTF. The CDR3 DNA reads TGTGCCAGCAGCTTAGGGTCGGTTGGCTACACCTTC.

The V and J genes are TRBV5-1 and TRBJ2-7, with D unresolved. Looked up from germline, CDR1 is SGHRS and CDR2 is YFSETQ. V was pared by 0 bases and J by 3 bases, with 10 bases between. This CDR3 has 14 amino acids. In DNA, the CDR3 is TGCGCCAGCAGCTTGGGCGGCGTCAGCTACGAGCAGTACTTC. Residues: CASSLGGVSYEQYF.

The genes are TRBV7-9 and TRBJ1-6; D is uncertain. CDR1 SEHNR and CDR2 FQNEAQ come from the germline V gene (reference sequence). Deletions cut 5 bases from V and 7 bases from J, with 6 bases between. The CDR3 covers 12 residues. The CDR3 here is CASSVQNSPLHF. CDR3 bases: TGTGCCAGCAGCGTACAAAATTCACCCCTCCACTTT.

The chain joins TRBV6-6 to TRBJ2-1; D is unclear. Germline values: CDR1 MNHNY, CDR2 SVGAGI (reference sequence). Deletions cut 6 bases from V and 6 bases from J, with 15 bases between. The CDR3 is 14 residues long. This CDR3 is CASSELPSLNEQFF. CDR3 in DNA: TGTGCCAGCAGCGAACTCCCTTCCCTCAATGAGCAGTTCTTC.

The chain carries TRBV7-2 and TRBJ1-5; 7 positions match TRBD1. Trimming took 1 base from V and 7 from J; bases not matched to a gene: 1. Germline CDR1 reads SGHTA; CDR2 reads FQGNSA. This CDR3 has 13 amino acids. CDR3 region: CASSLDRGQPQHF. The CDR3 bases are TGTGCCAGCAGCTTAGACAGGGGCCAGCCCCAGCATTTT.

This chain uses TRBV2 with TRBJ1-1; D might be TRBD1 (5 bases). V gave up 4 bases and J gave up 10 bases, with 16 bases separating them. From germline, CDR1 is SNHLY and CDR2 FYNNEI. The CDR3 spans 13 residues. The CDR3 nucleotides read TGTGCCAGCAGTGTCAGGGTAGGGGTGAGAGCTTTCTTT. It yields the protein CASSVRVGVRAFF.

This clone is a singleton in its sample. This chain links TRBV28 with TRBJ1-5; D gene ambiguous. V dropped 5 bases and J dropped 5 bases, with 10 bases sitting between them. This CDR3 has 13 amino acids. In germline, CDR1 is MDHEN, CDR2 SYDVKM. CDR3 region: CASSQSWDQPQHF. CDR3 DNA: TGTGCCAGCAGTCAGAGCTGGGATCAGCCCCAGCATTTT.

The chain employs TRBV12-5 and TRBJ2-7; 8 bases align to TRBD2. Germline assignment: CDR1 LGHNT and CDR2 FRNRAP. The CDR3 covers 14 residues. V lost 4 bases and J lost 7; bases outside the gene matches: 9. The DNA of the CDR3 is TGTGCTAGTGGTTCCCCCCCGGGGGGGCGTGAGCAGTACTTC. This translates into CASGSPPGGREQYF.

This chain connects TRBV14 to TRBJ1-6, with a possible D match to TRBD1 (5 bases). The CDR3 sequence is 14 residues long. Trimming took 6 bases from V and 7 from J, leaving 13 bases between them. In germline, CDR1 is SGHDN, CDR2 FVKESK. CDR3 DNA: TGTGCCAGCAGTCCCCGGGGCACAAATTCACCCCTCCACTTT. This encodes CASSPRGTNSPLHF.

The CDR3 here is CASSLSREFYNEQFF. The CDR3 DNA reads as TGTGCCAGCAGCCTCAGTCGAGAGTTCTACAATGAGCAGTTCTTC. The chain links TRBV7-2 to TRBJ2-1; D gene uncertain. From germline, CDR1 is SGHTA and CDR2 FQGNSA. CDR3 length: 15 amino acids. The V end was cut by 5 bases, the J end by 3 bases, with 14 bases between.

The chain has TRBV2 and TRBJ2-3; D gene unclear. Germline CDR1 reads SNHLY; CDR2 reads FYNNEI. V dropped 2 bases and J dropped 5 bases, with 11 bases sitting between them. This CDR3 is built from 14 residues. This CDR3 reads CASSEYILKDTQYF. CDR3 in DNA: TGTGCCAGCAGTGAATATATTTTAAAAGATACGCAGTATTTT.

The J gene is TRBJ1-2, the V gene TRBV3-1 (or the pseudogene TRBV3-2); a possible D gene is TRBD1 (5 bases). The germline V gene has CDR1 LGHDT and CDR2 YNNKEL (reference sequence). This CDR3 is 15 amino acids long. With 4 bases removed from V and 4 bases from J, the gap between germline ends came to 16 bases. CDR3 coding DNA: TGTGCCAGCAGCCCTTCGACAGAGGAATTCTATGGCTACACCTTC. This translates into CASSPSTEEFYGYTF.

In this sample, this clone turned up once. The CDR3 DNA reads TGTGCCAGCAGCTTACGGGCCCTGACAGGGGGCGCGGGCTACAATGAGCAGTTCTTC. This sequence encodes CASSLRALTGGAGYNEQFF. This rearrangement joins TRBV7-3 to TRBJ2-1; 10 bases are a match to TRBD1. Trimming cost V 2 bases and J 3 bases; bases outside gene matches: 13. This CDR3 has 19 amino acids. CDR1 SGHTA and CDR2 FQGTGA come from the germline V gene.

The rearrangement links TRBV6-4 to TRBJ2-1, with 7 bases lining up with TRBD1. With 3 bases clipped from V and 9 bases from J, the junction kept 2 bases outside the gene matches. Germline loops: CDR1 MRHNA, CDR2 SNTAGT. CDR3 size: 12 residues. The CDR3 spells CASSESGGEQFF. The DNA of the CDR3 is TGTGCCAGCAGTGAATCAGGGGGTGAGCAGTTCTTC.

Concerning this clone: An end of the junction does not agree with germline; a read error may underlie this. CDR3 coding DNA: TGTGCTAGCAGCACTAGCGGACACGGCCAAGAGACCCAGTACTTC. This encodes CASSTSGHGQETQYF. The chain joins TRBV7-7 to TRBJ2-5; 8 bases map to TRBD2. This CDR3 contains 15 residues. Germline values: CDR1 SSHAT, CDR2 FNYEAQ (reference sequence).

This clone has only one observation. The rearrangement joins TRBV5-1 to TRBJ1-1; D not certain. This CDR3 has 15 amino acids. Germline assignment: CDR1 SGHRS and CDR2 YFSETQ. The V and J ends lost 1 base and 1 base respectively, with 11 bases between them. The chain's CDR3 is CASSLFGRQNTEAFF. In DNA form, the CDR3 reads TGCGCCAGCAGCTTGTTCGGGAGGCAGAACACTGAAGCTTTCTTT. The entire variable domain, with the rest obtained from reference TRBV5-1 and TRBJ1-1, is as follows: KAGVTQTPRYLIKTRGQQVTLSCSPISGHRSVSWYQQTPGQGLQFLFEYFSETQRNKGNFPGRFSGRQFSNSRSEMNVSTLELGDSALYLCASSLFGRQNTEAFFGQGTRLTVV.

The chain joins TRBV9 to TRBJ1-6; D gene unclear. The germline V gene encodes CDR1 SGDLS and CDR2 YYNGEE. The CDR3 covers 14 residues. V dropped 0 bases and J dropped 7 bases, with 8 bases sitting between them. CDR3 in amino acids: CASSVDPVNSPLHF. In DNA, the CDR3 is TGTGCCAGCAGCGTAGATCCAGTAAATTCACCCCTCCACTTT.

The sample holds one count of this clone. The CDR3 is CASDLRGVQPQHF. CDR3 coding DNA: TGTGCCAGCGACCTTAGAGGCGTTCAGCCCCAGCATTTT. The chain carries TRBV6-5 and TRBJ1-5, with unresolved D. The CDR3 has 13 residues. The germline V and J ends were trimmed by 8 bases and 6 bases, with 14 bases remaining between them. The germline gives CDR1 MNHEY, CDR2 SVGAGI.

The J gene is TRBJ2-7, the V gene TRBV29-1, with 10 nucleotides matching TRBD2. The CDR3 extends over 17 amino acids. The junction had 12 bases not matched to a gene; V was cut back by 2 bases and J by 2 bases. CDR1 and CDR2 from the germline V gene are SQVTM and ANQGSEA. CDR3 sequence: CSVEYRGLASIPYEQYF. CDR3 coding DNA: TGCAGCGTTGAATACAGGGGACTAGCGTCTATCCCCTACGAGCAGTACTTC.

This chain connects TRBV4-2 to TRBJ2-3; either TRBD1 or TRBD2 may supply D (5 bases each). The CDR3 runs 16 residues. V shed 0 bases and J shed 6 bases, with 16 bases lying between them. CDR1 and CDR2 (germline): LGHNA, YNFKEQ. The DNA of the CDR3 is TGTGCCAGCAGCCAAGAAGGCGGACTCGGGGCCGATACGCAGTATTTT. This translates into CASSQEGGLGADTQYF.

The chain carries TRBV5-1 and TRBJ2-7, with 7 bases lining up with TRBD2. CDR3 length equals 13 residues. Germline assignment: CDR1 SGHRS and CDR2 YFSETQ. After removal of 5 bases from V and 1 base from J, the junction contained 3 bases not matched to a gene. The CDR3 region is CASRSGGSYEQYF. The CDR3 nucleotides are TGCGCCAGCAGATCGGGGGGATCCTACGAGCAGTACTTC. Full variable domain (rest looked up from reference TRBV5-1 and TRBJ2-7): KAGVTQTPRYLIKTRGQQVTLSCSPISGHRSVSWYQQTPGQGLQFLFEYFSETQRNKGNFPGRFSGRQFSNSRSEMNVSTLELGDSALYLCASRSGGSYEQYFGPGTRLTVT.

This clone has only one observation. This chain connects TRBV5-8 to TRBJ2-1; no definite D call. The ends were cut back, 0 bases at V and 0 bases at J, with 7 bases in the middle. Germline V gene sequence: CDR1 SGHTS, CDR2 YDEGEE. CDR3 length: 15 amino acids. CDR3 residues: CASSLGSSSYNEQFF. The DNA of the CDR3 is TGTGCCAGCAGCTTGGGCTCAAGCTCCTACAATGAGCAGTTCTTC.

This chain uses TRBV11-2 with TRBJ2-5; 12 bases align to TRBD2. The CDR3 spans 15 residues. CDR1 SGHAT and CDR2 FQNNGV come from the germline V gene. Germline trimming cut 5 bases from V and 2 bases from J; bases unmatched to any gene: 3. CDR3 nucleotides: TGTGCCAGCAGCATTGGACTAGCGGGGCAAGAGACCCAGTACTTC. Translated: CASSIGLAGQETQYF.